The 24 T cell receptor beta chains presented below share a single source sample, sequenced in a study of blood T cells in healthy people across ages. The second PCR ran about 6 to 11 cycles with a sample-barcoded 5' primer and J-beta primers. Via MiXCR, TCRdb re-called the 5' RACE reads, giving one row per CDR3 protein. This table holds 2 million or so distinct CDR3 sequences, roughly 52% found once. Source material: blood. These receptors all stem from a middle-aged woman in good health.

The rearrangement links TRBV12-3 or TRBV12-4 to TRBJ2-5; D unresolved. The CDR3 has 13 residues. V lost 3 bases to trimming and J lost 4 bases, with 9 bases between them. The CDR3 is CASSFPNSETQYF. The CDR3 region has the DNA TGTGCCAGCAGTTTCCCCAACTCAGAGACCCAGTACTTC.

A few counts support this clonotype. The CDR3, as DNA: TGTGCCAGCAGTTTAGGTGGTTCCCGGACTATTAATTCACCCCTCCACTTT. It encodes CASSLGGSRTINSPLHF. The chain joins TRBV27 to TRBJ1-6; D is unclear. V was trimmed by 2 bases and J by 6 bases, leaving 17 bases between them. The CDR3 is 17 residues long. CDR1 MNHEY and CDR2 SMNVEV come from the germline V gene (reference sequence).

The CDR3 region is CASSPKIGENQPQHF. The CDR3 DNA is TGTGCCAGCTCACCTAAAATCGGGGAAAATCAGCCCCAGCATTTT. The V gene is TRBV18, the J gene TRBJ1-5; D ambiguous. Germline CDR1 reads KGHSH; CDR2 reads LQKENI. The CDR3 is 15 amino acids. Trimming took off 3 bases at V and 4 bases at J, with 13 bases between the two ends.

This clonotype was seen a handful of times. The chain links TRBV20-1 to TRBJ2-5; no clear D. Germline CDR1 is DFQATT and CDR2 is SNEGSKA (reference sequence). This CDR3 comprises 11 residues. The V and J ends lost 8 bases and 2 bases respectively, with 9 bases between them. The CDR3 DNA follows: TGCAGTCCGACCTCGCAAGAGACCCAGTACTTC. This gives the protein CSPTSQETQYF.

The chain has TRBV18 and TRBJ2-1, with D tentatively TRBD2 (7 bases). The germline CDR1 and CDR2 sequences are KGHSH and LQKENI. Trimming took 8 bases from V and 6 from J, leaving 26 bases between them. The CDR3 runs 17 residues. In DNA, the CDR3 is TGTGCCAGCGCCAAGTTGGGGGGGCCGAATAAGATCAATGAGCAGTTCTTC. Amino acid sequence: CASAKLGGPNKINEQFF.

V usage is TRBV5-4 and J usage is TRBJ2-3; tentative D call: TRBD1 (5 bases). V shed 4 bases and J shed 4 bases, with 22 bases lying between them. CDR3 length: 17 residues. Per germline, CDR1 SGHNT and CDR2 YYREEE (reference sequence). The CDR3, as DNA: TGTGCCAGCAGCCCGATGTTAGGGGCTCCGGCAGCAGATACGCAGTATTTT. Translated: CASSPMLGAPAADTQYF. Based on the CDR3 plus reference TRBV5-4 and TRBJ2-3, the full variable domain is ETGVTQSPTHLIKTRGQQVTLRCSSQSGHNTVSWYQQALGQGPQFIFQYYREEENGRGNFPPRFSGLQFPNYSSELNVNALELDDSALYLCASSPMLGAPAADTQYFGPGTRLTVL.

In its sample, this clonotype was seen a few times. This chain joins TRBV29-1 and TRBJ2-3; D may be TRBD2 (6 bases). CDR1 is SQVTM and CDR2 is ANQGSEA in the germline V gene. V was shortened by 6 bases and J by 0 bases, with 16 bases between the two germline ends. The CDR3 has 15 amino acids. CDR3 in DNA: TGCAGCGTCCCCCGTGGGGGGTCCAGCACAGATACGCAGTATTTT. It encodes CSVPRGGSSTDTQYF.

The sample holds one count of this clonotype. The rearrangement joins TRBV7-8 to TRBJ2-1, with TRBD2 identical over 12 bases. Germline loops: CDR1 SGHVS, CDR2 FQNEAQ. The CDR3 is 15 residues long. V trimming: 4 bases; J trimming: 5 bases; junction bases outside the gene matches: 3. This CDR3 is CASSSLAGGDNEQFF. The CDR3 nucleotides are TGTGCCAGCAGCTCCCTAGCGGGGGGGGACAATGAGCAGTTCTTC.

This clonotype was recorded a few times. CDR3 sequence reads: CASSLVWGTKNSYNEQFF. CDR3 DNA: TGTGCCAGCAGCTTAGTGTGGGGGACAAAAAACTCCTACAATGAGCAGTTCTTC. The rearrangement joins TRBV7-2 to TRBJ2-1; perhaps TRBD1 as D (6 bases). From germline, CDR1 is SGHTA and CDR2 FQGNSA. Trimming left V 1 base short and J 0 bases short, with 16 bases between. The CDR3 spans 18 residues.

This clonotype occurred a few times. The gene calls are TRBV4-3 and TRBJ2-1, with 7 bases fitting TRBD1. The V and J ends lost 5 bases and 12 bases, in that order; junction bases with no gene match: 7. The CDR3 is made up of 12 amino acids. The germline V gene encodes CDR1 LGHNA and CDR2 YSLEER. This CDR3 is CASSTQGDRQFF. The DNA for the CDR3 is TGCGCCAGCAGCACCCAAGGGGACAGGCAGTTCTTC.

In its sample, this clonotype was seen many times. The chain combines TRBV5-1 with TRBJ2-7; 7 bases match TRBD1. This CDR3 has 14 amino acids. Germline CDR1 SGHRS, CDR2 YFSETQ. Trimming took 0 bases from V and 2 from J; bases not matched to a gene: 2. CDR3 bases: TGCGCCAGCAGCTTGGAGCAGGGGGCCTACGAGCAGTACTTC. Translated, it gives CASSLEQGAYEQYF.

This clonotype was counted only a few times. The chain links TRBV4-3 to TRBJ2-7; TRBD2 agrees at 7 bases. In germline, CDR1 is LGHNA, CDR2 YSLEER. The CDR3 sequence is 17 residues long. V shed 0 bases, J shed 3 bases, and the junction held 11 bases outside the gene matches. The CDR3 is CASSQDRSGGILYEQYF. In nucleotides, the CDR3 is TGCGCCAGCAGCCAAGATAGATCCGGGGGGATTCTCTACGAGCAGTACTTC.

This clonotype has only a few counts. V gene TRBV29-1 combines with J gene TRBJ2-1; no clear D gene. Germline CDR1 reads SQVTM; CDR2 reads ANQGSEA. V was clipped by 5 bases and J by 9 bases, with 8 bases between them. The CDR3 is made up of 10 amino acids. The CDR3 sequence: CSVPGTEQFF. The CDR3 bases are TGCAGCGTTCCCGGCACTGAGCAGTTCTTC.

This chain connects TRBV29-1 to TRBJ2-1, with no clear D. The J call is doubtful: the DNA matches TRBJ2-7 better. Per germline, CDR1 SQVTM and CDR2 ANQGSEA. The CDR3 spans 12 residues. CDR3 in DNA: TGCAGCGGTAGGGCTTCCTACAATGAGCAGTACTTC. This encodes CSGRASYNEQYF.

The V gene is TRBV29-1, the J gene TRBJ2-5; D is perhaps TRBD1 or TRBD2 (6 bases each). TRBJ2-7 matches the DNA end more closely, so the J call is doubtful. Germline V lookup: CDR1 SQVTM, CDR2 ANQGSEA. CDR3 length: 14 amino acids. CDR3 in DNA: TGCAGCGTGGAGGGCTTGAGGGGGTTCAACGAGCAGTACTTC. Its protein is CSVEGLRGFNEQYF.

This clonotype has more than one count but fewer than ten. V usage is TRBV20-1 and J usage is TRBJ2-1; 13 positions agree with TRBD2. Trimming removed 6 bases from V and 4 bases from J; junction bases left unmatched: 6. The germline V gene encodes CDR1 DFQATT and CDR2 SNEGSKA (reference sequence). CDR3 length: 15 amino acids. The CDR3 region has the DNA TGCAGTGCAAAACTAGCGGGGGGGCGGTACAATGAGCAGTTCTTC. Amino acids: CSAKLAGGRYNEQFF.

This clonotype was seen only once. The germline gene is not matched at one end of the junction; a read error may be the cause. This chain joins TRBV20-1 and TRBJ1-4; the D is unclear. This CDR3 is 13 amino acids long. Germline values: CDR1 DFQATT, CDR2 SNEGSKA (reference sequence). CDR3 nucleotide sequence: TGCGGTGCCCCAACTGGGTGGGATGAAAAACTGTTTTTT. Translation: CGAPTGWDEKLFF.

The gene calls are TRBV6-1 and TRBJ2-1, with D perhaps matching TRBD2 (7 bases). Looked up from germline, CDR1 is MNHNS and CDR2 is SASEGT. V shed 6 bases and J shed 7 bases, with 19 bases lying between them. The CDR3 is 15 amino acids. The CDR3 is CASSQFVGGRNEQFF. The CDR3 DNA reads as TGTGCCAGCAGCCAGTTTGTCGGGGGGCGGAATGAGCAGTTCTTC.

The CDR3 loop is CASSQDLAGSGIQYF. CDR3 sequence (DNA): TGCGCCAGCAGCCAAGATCTGGCAGGGTCGGGCATTCAGTACTTC. The chain joins TRBV4-3 to TRBJ2-4, with a possible D match to TRBD1 (5 bases). V lost 0 bases and J 9 bases, leaving 15 bases between the germline ends. The CDR3 is made up of 15 amino acids. Germline CDR1 reads LGHNA; CDR2 reads YSLEER.

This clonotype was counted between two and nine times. The chain's CDR3 is CATSDPGTGYGYTF. CDR3 sequence (DNA): TGTGCCACCAGTGACCCGGGGACAGGATATGGCTACACCTTC. V and J are TRBV24-1 and TRBJ1-2; 8 bases map to TRBD1. CDR1 is KGHDR and CDR2 is SFDVKD in the germline V gene. V lost 4 bases to trimming and J lost 5 bases; unmatched junction nucleotides: 5. This CDR3 has 14 amino acids.

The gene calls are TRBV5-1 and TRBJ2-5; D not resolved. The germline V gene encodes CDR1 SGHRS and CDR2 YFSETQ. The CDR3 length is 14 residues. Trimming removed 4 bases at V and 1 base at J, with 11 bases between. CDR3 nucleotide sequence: TGCGCCAGCAGCCATGGGCAGGTCCAAGAGACCCAGTACTTC. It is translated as CASSHGQVQETQYF.

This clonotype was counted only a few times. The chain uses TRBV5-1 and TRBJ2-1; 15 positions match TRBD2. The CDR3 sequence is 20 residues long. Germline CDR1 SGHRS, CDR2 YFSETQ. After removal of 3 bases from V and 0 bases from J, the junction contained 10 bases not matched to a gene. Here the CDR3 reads CASSSAGLAGGRSSYNEQFF. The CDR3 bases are TGCGCCAGCAGCTCCGCGGGACTAGCGGGGGGCCGGAGCTCCTACAATGAGCAGTTCTTC.

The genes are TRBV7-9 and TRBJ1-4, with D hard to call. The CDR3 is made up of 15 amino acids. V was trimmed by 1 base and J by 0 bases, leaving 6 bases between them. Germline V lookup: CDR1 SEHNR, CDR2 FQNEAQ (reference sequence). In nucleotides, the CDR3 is TGTGCCAGCAGCTTAGTCAATGCAACTAATGAAAAACTGTTTTTT. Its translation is CASSLVNATNEKLFF.

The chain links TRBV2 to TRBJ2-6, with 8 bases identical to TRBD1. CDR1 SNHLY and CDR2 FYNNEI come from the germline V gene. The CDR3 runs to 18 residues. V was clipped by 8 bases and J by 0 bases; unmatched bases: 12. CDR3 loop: CASLTWGTGPSGANVLTF. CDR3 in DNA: TGTGCCAGCCTTACTTGGGGGACAGGCCCCTCTGGGGCCAACGTCCTGACTTTC.